The present entry profiles one TCR beta chain with its context. Its antigen is undetermined. The data belong to a study of blood T cells in healthy people across ages. The use of a sample-barcoded 5' primer and a J-beta primer mix characterized a second PCR of about 7 to 12 cycles. Using its own MiXCR run on the 5' RACE reads, TCRdb lists one record per CDR3 protein. The repertoire includes about 680,000 distinct CDR3 sequences, 49% of them detected once, and about 32% sits in the top ten. CDR1 and CDR2 (germline): SQVTM, ANQGSEA. Trimming took off 6 bases at V and 2 bases at J, with 16 bases between the two ends. The CDR3 sequence is 14 residues long. Regarding the study as a whole: Significant beta diversity loss was already apparent by age roughly 38, declining roughly linearly.

This clonotype originated in a woman aged 60 to 75 in good health. Specimen: blood. J is TRBJ1-2 and V is TRBV29-1, with D tentatively TRBD1 (6 bases). The CDR3 loop reads CSVGTAGGNYGYTF. In DNA, the CDR3 is TGCAGCGTGGGGACGGCCGGGGGCAACTATGGCTACACCTTC.